What follows are 24 T cell receptor beta chains derived from one specimen sequenced in a study of blood T cell repertoires in COVID-19. Sequenced by immunoSEQ multiplex PCR; TCRdb stores in-frame clones only, minus some. Of some 130,000 clones listed, about four fifths are singletons. The source material was PBMCs or T cells enriched from blood (not recorded which). Receptors were obtained from a man aged 35-49 years with acute COVID-19.

The V and J genes are TRBV3-1 (or the pseudogene TRBV3-2) and TRBJ2-7; 7 bases fit TRBD1. This CDR3 has 15 amino acids. Trimming at V came to 4 bases and at J to 3 bases, leaving 9 bases not matched to a gene. CDR1 is LGHDT, CDR2 YNNKEL, per germline (reference sequence). The CDR3, as DNA: TGTGCCAGCAGCCCTGGGACAGCAGCCCGCTACGAGCAGTACTTC. Translation: CASSPGTAARYEQYF.

This chain links TRBV6-5 with TRBJ1-4; 9 bases line up with TRBD1. Per germline, CDR1 MNHEY and CDR2 SVGAGI. The ends lost 4 bases at V and 4 bases at J; junction bases unmatched: 1. This CDR3 has 14 residues. The CDR3 spells CASSLDRGNEKLFF. The CDR3 nucleotides read TGTGCCAGCAGTTTGGACAGGGGTAATGAAAAACTGTTTTTT.

The chain combines TRBV5-1 with TRBJ2-1; D may be TRBD1 (6 bases). This CDR3 has 15 residues. Germline V gene data show CDR1 as SGHRS and CDR2 as YFSETQ. V was cut by 0 bases and J by 7 bases, with 14 bases left in between. The CDR3 is CASSLAGTPGNEQFF. In nucleotides, the CDR3 is TGCGCCAGCAGCTTGGCTGGGACACCAGGGAATGAGCAGTTCTTC.

The rearrangement joins TRBV19 to TRBJ1-6; TRBD1 is a possible D gene (5 bases). This CDR3 comprises 14 residues. Germline V CDR1 and CDR2: LNHDA, SQIVND (reference sequence). V was cut by 5 bases and J by 7 bases, with 12 bases left in between. The CDR3 reads CASSPAGENSPLHF. The CDR3 DNA is TGTGCCAGTAGTCCCGCGGGGGAAAATTCACCCCTCCACTTT.

The V gene is TRBV19, the J gene TRBJ2-1; 11 bases line up with TRBD2. V trimming: 7 bases; J trimming: 6 bases; junction bases outside the gene matches: 5. CDR3 size: 14 residues. CDR1 and CDR2 from the germline V gene are LNHDA and SQIVND (reference sequence). The CDR3 bases are TGTGCCAGTACACTAGCGGGGGATCGCAATGAGCAGTTCTTC. It codes for CASTLAGDRNEQFF.

This chain connects TRBV7-9 to TRBJ1-2, with a possible D match to TRBD1 (5 bases). Trimming cost V 1 base and J 0 bases, with 12 bases left between them. Looked up from germline, CDR1 is SEHNR and CDR2 is FQNEAQ (reference sequence). The CDR3 runs 16 residues. As DNA, the CDR3 is TGTGCCAGCAGCTTAGATTCGACAGAAGCTAACTATGGCTACACCTTC. Its protein is CASSLDSTEANYGYTF.

The CDR3: CASSYRVGEQYF. CDR3 sequence (DNA): TGTGCCAGCAGCTACAGGGTCGGCGAGCAGTACTTC. J is TRBJ2-7 and V is TRBV7-9, with a possible D match to TRBD1 (6 bases). V was clipped by 4 bases and J by 6 bases, with 10 bases between them. Germline loops: CDR1 SEHNR, CDR2 FQNEAQ (reference sequence). The CDR3 consists of 12 residues.

The J gene is TRBJ1-4, the V gene TRBV19; D unresolved. The CDR3 totals 15 residues. The V gene lost 3 bases and the J gene lost 6 bases, with 14 bases spanning the gap. CDR1 and CDR2 (germline): LNHDA, SQIVND (reference sequence). The CDR3 DNA follows: TGTGCCAGTAGTATTTGGGAGCCCCCCGATGAAAAACTGTTTTTT. This gives the protein CASSIWEPPDEKLFF.

The rearrangement uses TRBV7-9 and TRBJ1-3; D is uncertain. The ends were cut back, 4 bases at V and 4 bases at J, with 8 bases in the middle. The germline CDR1 and CDR2 sequences are SEHNR and FQNEAQ (reference sequence). CDR3 size: 13 residues. The CDR3 loop reads CASSSEWGNTIYF. The CDR3 nucleotides read TGTGCCAGCAGCTCGGAGTGGGGAAACACCATATATTTT.

This rearrangement joins TRBV5-4 to TRBJ2-3; 7 nucleotides line up with TRBD1. Germline V gives CDR1 SGHNT, CDR2 YYREEE (reference sequence). Losses at the gene ends were 0 bases for V and 4 bases for J; bases not matched to a gene: 5. The CDR3 contains 15 residues. The CDR3 DNA is TGTGCCAGCAGCTTGGCCAGGCAGGGGGCAGATACGCAGTATTTT. It yields the protein CASSLARQGADTQYF.

The chain uses TRBV4-3 and TRBJ1-1; D not certain. V lost 1 base and J 6 bases, leaving 12 bases between the germline ends. CDR1 and CDR2 (germline): LGHNA, YSLEER. CDR3 size: 14 residues. The DNA of the CDR3 is TGCGCCAGCAGCCAAGGCCGGGGTTGGGCTGAAGCTTTCTTT. Protein sequence: CASSQGRGWAEAFF.

This chain joins TRBV28 and TRBJ2-7; D is possibly TRBD2 (6 bases). V lost 5 bases and J 3 bases, leaving 17 bases between the germline ends. The CDR3 is 15 amino acids. Germline CDR1 and CDR2: MDHEN and SYDVKM. The CDR3 DNA sequence: TGTGCCAGCAGTGGCTCTCGGGGGAGGATCTACGAGCAGTACTTC. It encodes CASSGSRGRIYEQYF. Using reference TRBV28 and TRBJ2-7 for the parts outside the CDR3, the full variable domain is DVKVTQSSRYLVKRTGEKVFLECVQDMDHENMFWYRQDPGLGLRLIYFSYDVKMKEKGDIPEGYSVSREKKERFSLILESASTNQTSMYLCASSGSRGRIYEQYFGPGTRLTVT.

The chain couples TRBV27 to TRBJ2-2; D is unresolved. The germline CDR1 and CDR2 sequences are MNHEY and SMNVEV (reference sequence). This CDR3 has 14 amino acids. The V end lost 0 bases, the J end lost 7 bases, and 9 bases lay between the germline ends. The CDR3 sequence: CASSLSRFGGELFF. DNA for the CDR3: TGTGCCAGCAGTTTATCCAGGTTTGGCGGGGAGCTGTTTTTT.

The chain couples TRBV7-8 to TRBJ1-2, with 9 bases lining up with TRBD1. CDR1 is SGHVS and CDR2 is FQNEAQ in the germline V gene. The J segment lost 6 bases and the V segment lost 0 bases, leaving 2 bases of the junction unmatched. The CDR3 is 14 amino acids. The CDR3, as DNA: TGTGCCAGCAGCTTAGCGGGACAGGGTGATGGCTACACCTTC. Residues: CASSLAGQGDGYTF.

V and J are TRBV5-1 and TRBJ2-5; 10 bases map to TRBD2. CDR3 length equals 17 residues. V shed 4 bases and J 5 bases; nucleotides not matched to a gene: 14. The germline CDR1 and CDR2 sequences are SGHRS and YFSETQ. CDR3 nucleotides: TGCGCCAGCAGCATCGCGGCTAGCGGGAGCATAGGGGAGACCCAGTACTTC. Encoded protein: CASSIAASGSIGETQYF.

This rearrangement joins TRBV10-3 to TRBJ2-7; TRBD2 matches 9 bases. Trimming took 11 bases from V and 0 from J; bases not matched to a gene: 5. This CDR3 contains 13 residues. From germline, CDR1 is ENHRY and CDR2 SYGVKD. CDR3 DNA sequence: TGTGCCTCCAGTAGCGGGAGCTCCTACGAGCAGTACTTC. Its translation is CASSSGSSYEQYF.

V is TRBV29-1 and J is TRBJ2-6; TRBD1 might be the D (6 bases). The CDR3 is 16 amino acids. V lost 7 bases and J 0 bases, leaving 16 bases between the germline ends. Germline V gene lookup returns CDR1 SQVTM and CDR2 ANQGSEA. The CDR3 sequence is CSAELTGRSGANVLTF. CDR3 DNA sequence: TGCAGCGCCGAGCTGACAGGACGCTCTGGGGCCAACGTCCTGACTTTC.

J is TRBJ2-2 and V is TRBV10-1; the match to TRBD2 covers 7 bases. This CDR3 spans 14 amino acids. Germline CDR1 reads WNHNN; CDR2 reads SYGVQD (reference sequence). V trimming: 8 bases; J trimming: 4 bases; junction bases outside the gene matches: 7. The CDR3 nucleotides are TGCGCCAGCTCGGGGGAGGGGCCCACCGGGGAGCTGTTTTTT. This gives the protein CASSGEGPTGELFF.

This clone was counted a single time. This chain joins TRBV28 and TRBJ1-1; TRBD1 might be the D (6 bases). Germline assignment: CDR1 MDHEN and CDR2 SYDVKM. The CDR3 sequence is 14 residues long. With 7 bases removed from V and 10 bases from J, the gap between germline ends came to 22 bases. The CDR3 reads CASNARWGGDGAFF. The CDR3 DNA reads as TGTGCCAGCAACGCCAGATGGGGGGGCGACGGAGCTTTCTTT.

The rearrangement links TRBV4-2 to TRBJ2-2; D remains ambiguous. Trimming cost V 1 base and J 5 bases, with 5 bases left between them. The CDR3 consists of 13 residues. CDR1 and CDR2 from the germline V gene are LGHNA and YNFKEQ. The CDR3 protein is CASSQGGTGELFF. Written as DNA, the CDR3 is TGTGCCAGCAGCCAAGGAGGAACCGGGGAGCTGTTTTTT.

The chain combines TRBV10-2 with TRBJ2-1, with TRBD2 identical over 16 bases. This CDR3 region has 16 residues. Germline trimming cut 7 bases from V and 10 bases from J; bases unmatched to any gene: 10. The germline CDR1 and CDR2 sequences are WSHSY and SAAADI. This CDR3 is CASISGTSGGEKEQFF. The CDR3 DNA is TGCGCCAGCATCTCTGGGACTAGCGGGGGGGAAAAGGAGCAGTTCTTC.

This chain connects TRBV5-1 to TRBJ2-1; maybe TRBD2 (5 bases). The CDR3 extends over 17 amino acids. Trimming stripped 6 bases from V and 0 bases from J, with 19 bases between. Germline V gene data show CDR1 as SGHRS and CDR2 as YFSETQ. CDR3 nucleotides: TGCGCCAGCACCCGGACTTTTACACAGAGCTCCTACAATGAGCAGTTCTTC. It translates to CASTRTFTQSSYNEQFF. Drawing the rest from reference TRBV5-1 and TRBJ2-1, the complete variable domain is KAGVTQTPRYLIKTRGQQVTLSCSPISGHRSVSWYQQTPGQGLQFLFEYFSETQRNKGNFPGRFSGRQFSNSRSEMNVSTLELGDSALYLCASTRTFTQSSYNEQFFGPGTRLTVL.

CDR3 DNA sequence: TGTGCCAGCAGACCGGGAGGGCTGAACACTGAAGCTTTCTTT. This translates into CASRPGGLNTEAFF. The genes are TRBV28 and TRBJ1-1; D gene uncertain. Germline V gene lookup returns CDR1 MDHEN and CDR2 SYDVKM. V was cut by 6 bases and J by 0 bases, with 11 bases left in between. The CDR3 is 14 amino acids.

The rearrangement uses TRBV30 and TRBJ1-1; D gene uncertain. The germline V gene encodes CDR1 GTSNPN and CDR2 SVGIG (reference sequence). V was trimmed by 0 bases and J by 1 base, leaving 6 bases between them. This CDR3 has 13 amino acids. This CDR3 reads CAWSVRGNTEAFF. The DNA of the CDR3 is TGTGCCTGGAGTGTACGGGGGAACACTGAAGCTTTCTTT. Based on the CDR3 plus reference TRBV30 and TRBJ1-1, the full variable domain is SQTIHQWPATLVQPVGSPLSLECTVEGTSNPNLYWYRQAAGRGLQLLFYSVGIGQISSEVPQNLSASRPQDRQFILSSKKLLLSDSGFYLCAWSVRGNTEAFFGQGTRLTVV.